Below are 14 T cell receptor beta chains sequenced from a single sample in a study of CD8 T cells in ankylosing spondylitis. TCRdb called the 5' RACE reads again in MiXCR, with one record for every CDR3 protein. The sample carries about 160,000 distinct CDR3 sequences, roughly 10% recorded once. Input material: blood, either unsorted or a sorted T cell fraction (not recorded which). Every receptor here comes from a female donor with ankylosing spondylitis or in good health (not recorded which).

This clonotype was found a few times. The chain links TRBV20-1 to TRBJ2-7; 8 bases map to TRBD2. CDR3 length equals 14 residues. V lost 1 base, J lost 3 bases, and 5 bases stayed unmatched. Germline V gene sequence: CDR1 DFQATT, CDR2 SNEGSKA (reference sequence). The DNA for the CDR3 is TGCAGTGCTAGAGCTTTAGCGGGGTACTACGAGCAGTACTTC. Translating it yields CSARALAGYYEQYF.

The rearrangement joins TRBV19 to TRBJ2-7; TRBD2 matches 10 bases. This CDR3 has 14 residues. V was pared by 6 bases and J by 6 bases, with 8 bases of the junction left unmatched. Germline assignment: CDR1 LNHDA and CDR2 SQIVND (reference sequence). The CDR3 loop reads CASSPASGSPEQYF. The CDR3 nucleotides are TGTGCCAGTAGCCCGGCTAGCGGGAGTCCCGAGCAGTACTTC. The variable domain in full, completed from reference TRBV19 and TRBJ2-7, reads DGGITQSPKYLFRKEGQNVTLSCEQNLNHDAMYWYRQDPGQGLRLIYYSQIVNDFQKGDIAEGYSVSREKKESFPLTVTSAQKNPTAFYLCASSPASGSPEQYFGPGTRLTVT.

The chain combines TRBV4-3 with TRBJ2-7; 7 positions match TRBD1. This CDR3 spans 16 amino acids. After removal of 0 bases from V and 0 bases from J, the junction contained 5 bases not matched to a gene. Germline lookup yields CDR1 LGHNA and CDR2 YSLEER. CDR3 sequence reads: CASSQDIQGISYEQYF. CDR3 coding DNA: TGCGCCAGCAGCCAAGATATACAGGGGATCTCCTACGAGCAGTACTTC.

This clonotype has only a few counts. The chain couples TRBV6-6 to TRBJ2-1; no clear D. Per the germline V gene, CDR1 is MNHNY and CDR2 is SVGAGI (reference sequence). The CDR3 has 11 amino acids. The V gene lost 5 bases and the J gene lost 7 bases, with 6 bases spanning the gap. The CDR3 DNA reads as TGTGCCAGCAGTCAGGTGAATGAGCAGTTCTTC. Its translation: CASSQVNEQFF.

This clonotype was seen ten or more times. The chain couples TRBV12-3 or TRBV12-4 to TRBJ1-1; maybe TRBD1 (5 bases). There are 14 residues in the CDR3. Between the trimmed V and J ends, which lost 3 bases and 1 base, there was a span of 9 bases. CDR3 nucleotides: TGTGCCAGCAGTTTGACAGCCAAGAACACTGAAGCTTTCTTT. This gives the protein CASSLTAKNTEAFF.

The chain joins TRBV27 to TRBJ2-3, with 7 bases lining up with TRBD1. V lost 4 bases to trimming and J lost 1 base; unmatched junction nucleotides: 5. This CDR3 is 15 amino acids long. The germline gives CDR1 MNHEY, CDR2 SMNVEV (reference sequence). Here the CDR3 reads CASSYTGVGTDTQYF. DNA of the CDR3: TGTGCCAGCAGTTATACAGGGGTGGGCACAGATACGCAGTATTTT.

This clonotype was recorded many times. The rearrangement uses TRBV5-1 and TRBJ1-1, with unresolved D. The CDR3 spans 15 residues. CDR1 is SGHRS, CDR2 YFSETQ, per germline. Deletions cut 0 bases from V and 1 base from J, with 10 bases between. Here the CDR3 reads CASSLALGQNTEAFF. CDR3 in DNA: TGCGCCAGCAGCTTGGCCTTAGGGCAGAACACTGAAGCTTTCTTT.

The chain has TRBV9 and TRBJ2-1, with 9 bases matching TRBD2. The CDR3 is 16 residues long. The V gene's germline CDR1 is SGDLS and CDR2 YYNGEE. Trimming removed 0 bases from V and 8 bases from J; junction bases left unmatched: 9. The DNA of the CDR3 is TGTGCCAGCAGCGTAGTGGGAGCGGGAGGAAAGGATGAGCAGTTCTTC. Translated: CASSVVGAGGKDEQFF.

CDR3 sequence: CASSGGQGRITEAFF. Written as DNA, the CDR3 is TGTGCCAGCAGCGGGGGACAGGGCCGGATCACTGAAGCTTTCTTT. This chain uses TRBV5-6 with TRBJ1-1, with 9 nucleotides matching TRBD1. CDR3 length equals 15 residues. Germline CDR1 and CDR2: SGHDT and YYEEEE. The V and J ends lost 4 bases and 4 bases, in that order; junction bases with no gene match: 8.

This clonotype was picked up a small number of times. This sequence joins TRBV2 and TRBJ1-1; tentatively, D is TRBD1 (5 bases). The CDR3 length is 16 residues. V shed 6 bases and J shed 1 base, with 18 bases lying between them. Per germline, CDR1 SNHLY and CDR2 FYNNEI. DNA of the CDR3: TGTGCCAGCAGGGTACCACCGGGACGGCGGAACACTGAAGCTTTCTTT. Its translation is CASRVPPGRRNTEAFF.

V gene TRBV12-5 combines with J gene TRBJ1-2; D call uncertain. V was clipped by 0 bases and J by 2 bases, with 10 bases between them. The CDR3 is 15 residues long. Per germline, CDR1 LGHNT and CDR2 FRNRAP. The CDR3 region is CASGLVPGKNYGYTF. The CDR3 coding sequence is TGTGCTAGTGGTTTGGTACCTGGCAAAAACTATGGCTACACCTTC.

This clonotype was detected many times. The J gene is TRBJ2-1, the V gene TRBV29-1; D is tentatively TRBD1 or TRBD2 (5 bases each). Germline assignment: CDR1 SQVTM and CDR2 ANQGSEA. CDR3 length: 12 residues. V lost 4 bases, J lost 7 bases, and 11 bases lay in between. Here the CDR3 DNA reads TGCAGCGTTGTCGGGGCCGGAAATGAGCAGTTCTTC. Its protein is CSVVGAGNEQFF.

V and J are TRBV25-1 and TRBJ1-2, with D uncertain. Looked up from germline, CDR1 is MGHDK and CDR2 is SYGVNS. V was cut by 5 bases and J by 4 bases, with 11 bases left in between. The CDR3 contains 13 residues. The CDR3 protein is CASSQADPYGYTF. The CDR3 region has the DNA TGTGCCAGCAGTCAGGCCGATCCCTATGGCTACACCTTC.

J is TRBJ2-5 and V is TRBV7-9; D is unresolved. The CDR3 runs 13 residues. Per germline, CDR1 SEHNR and CDR2 FQNEAQ (reference sequence). V shed 5 bases and J shed 5 bases, with 12 bases lying between them. The CDR3 region has the DNA TGTGCCAGCAGCCCCCGGTCTGGTGAGACCCAGTACTTC. Its protein is CASSPRSGETQYF. The variable domain in full, with the rest retrieved from reference TRBV7-9 and TRBJ2-5, is DTGVSQNPRHKITKRGQNVTFRCDPISEHNRLYWYRQTLGQGPEFLTYFQNEAQLEKSRLLSDRFSAERPKGSFSTLEIQRTEQGDSAMYLCASSPRSGETQYFGPGTRLLVL.